The 22 T cell receptor beta chains below were found in one sample sequenced in a study of graft-versus-host responses after intestinal transplantation. Antigen specificity for these receptors is unknown. Profiled with immunoSEQ multiplex PCR; TCRdb holds only in-frame clones, not every one. The data show over 90,000 clones, 75% to 95% seen once. The sample consisted of unstimulated CD8+ T cells sorted from spleen or lymph node cells, taken before intestinal transplant. Receptor source: a human donor who received an intestinal transplant.

The chain is built from TRBV6-5 and TRBJ1-1, with 9 positions matching TRBD1. J was trimmed by 1 base and V by 4 bases; bases with no gene match: 7. The CDR3 has 16 amino acids. CDR1 is MNHEY, CDR2 SVGAGI, per germline. CDR3 sequence: CASSWGQGEENTEAFF. The CDR3 DNA is TGTGCCAGCAGTTGGGGACAGGGAGAGGAGAACACTGAAGCTTTCTTT.

The chain carries TRBV29-1 and TRBJ2-7; 9 bases line up with TRBD2. J gave up 2 bases and V 7 bases, and 9 bases lay outside the gene matches. Germline V lookup: CDR1 SQVTM, CDR2 ANQGSEA. CDR3 size: 14 residues. The CDR3 DNA reads TGCAGCGCCCTGTTGGCGGGAGGGCCCTACGAGCAGTACTTC. Its protein product is CSALLAGGPYEQYF.

V and J are TRBV9 and TRBJ2-7; D uncertain. Trimming shortened V by 0 bases and J by 3 bases, and 4 bases separated the two germline ends. Germline values: CDR1 SGDLS, CDR2 YYNGEE. The CDR3 spans 12 residues. CDR3 amino acids: CASSVDNYEQYF. CDR3 nucleotides: TGTGCCAGCAGCGTAGATAACTACGAGCAGTACTTC.

V usage is TRBV5-6 and J usage is TRBJ1-2, with a tentative D call TRBD1 (5 bases). There are 13 residues in the CDR3. Trimming took 3 bases from V and 6 from J, leaving 12 bases between them. Germline V lookup: CDR1 SGHDT, CDR2 YYEEEE. The CDR3 nucleotides read TGTGCCAGCAGCTCAGACAGCACCGATGGCTACACCTTC. Translating it yields CASSSDSTDGYTF.

The chain employs TRBV7-9 and TRBJ1-1, with D uncertain. The CDR3 sequence is 14 residues long. The germline CDR1 and CDR2 sequences are SEHNR and FQNEAQ (reference sequence). V was clipped by 2 bases and J by 0 bases, with 7 bases between them. CDR3 DNA sequence: TGTGCCAGCAGCTTATTTCTAGTGAACACTGAAGCTTTCTTT. This encodes CASSLFLVNTEAFF.

The J gene is TRBJ1-2, the V gene TRBV6-5, with 8 bases aligning to TRBD1. V lost 6 bases and J lost 8; bases outside the gene matches: 8. CDR1 and CDR2 (germline): MNHEY, SVGAGI. This CDR3 comprises 13 residues. DNA for the CDR3: TGTGCCAGCAGCCCAACAGGGGGTGACGGCTACACCTTC. Its translation is CASSPTGGDGYTF.

The gene calls are TRBV5-4 and TRBJ1-3; a weak D match, TRBD1 (5 bases). The CDR3 totals 15 residues. Trimming left V 1 base short and J 1 base short, with 9 bases between. Germline V gene sequence: CDR1 SGHNT, CDR2 YYREEE (reference sequence). The chain's CDR3 is CASSLLGESGNTIYF. DNA for the CDR3: TGTGCCAGCAGCTTGTTAGGGGAATCTGGAAACACCATATATTTT.

The V call is TRBV30, the J call TRBJ2-7; 9 bases fit TRBD1. Germline trimming cut 0 bases from V and 2 bases from J; bases unmatched to any gene: 5. Germline CDR1 reads GTSNPN; CDR2 reads SVGIG (reference sequence). The CDR3 length is 15 residues. The CDR3 DNA reads TGTGCCTGGAGTGTATCAGGACAGGGGACCTACGAGCAGTACTTC. It specifies CAWSVSGQGTYEQYF.

The chain recombines TRBV27 with TRBJ2-3; 12 positions agree with TRBD2. J was trimmed by 3 bases and V by 3 bases; bases with no gene match: 16. CDR1 and CDR2 (germline): MNHEY, SMNVEV (reference sequence). The CDR3 is 20 amino acids. The CDR3 is CASSFVVGTSGSLGTDTQYF. CDR3 bases: TGTGCCAGCAGTTTTGTAGTGGGGACTAGCGGGTCCCTGGGGACAGATACGCAGTATTTT.

The rearrangement uses TRBV21-1 and TRBJ2-7; TRBD1, the D gene given by the table, was not confirmed from the DNA. TRBV21-1 is labeled a pseudogene. The CDR3 is 15 amino acids. The CDR3 is CASSKTGTDHYEQYF. The CDR3 DNA reads TGTGCCAGCAGCAAGACCGGGACAGACCACTACGAGCAGTACTTC.

This clone was observed a single time. This chain links TRBV5-1 with TRBJ2-1, with D possibly matching TRBD1 (6 bases). The CDR3 contains 17 residues. The germline V gene has CDR1 SGHRS and CDR2 YFSETQ. V gave up 0 bases and J gave up 5 bases, with 18 bases separating them. In DNA form, the CDR3 reads TGCGCCAGCAGCTTGGGAATTGCAACAGGGCTGGACAATGAGCAGTTCTTC. This codes for CASSLGIATGLDNEQFF. Complete variable domain (other parts from reference TRBV5-1 and TRBJ2-1): KAGVTQTPRYLIKTRGQQVTLSCSPISGHRSVSWYQQTPGQGLQFLFEYFSETQRNKGNFPGRFSGRQFSNSRSEMNVSTLELGDSALYLCASSLGIATGLDNEQFFGPGTRLTVL.

V and J are TRBV19 and TRBJ1-2; D remains unclear. The CDR3 totals 14 residues. V lost 1 base and J lost 0, with 6 bases in between. Germline assignment: CDR1 LNHDA and CDR2 SQIVND (reference sequence). CDR3 amino acids: CASSIADTNYGYTF. The DNA for the CDR3 is TGTGCCAGTAGTATAGCAGATACTAACTATGGCTACACCTTC. Based on the CDR3 plus reference TRBV19 and TRBJ1-2, the full variable domain is DGGITQSPKYLFRKEGQNVTLSCEQNLNHDAMYWYRQDPGQGLRLIYYSQIVNDFQKGDIAEGYSVSREKKESFPLTVTSAQKNPTAFYLCASSIADTNYGYTFGSGTRLTVV.

The chain is built from TRBV7-8 and TRBJ2-7; no reliable D call. Looked up from germline, CDR1 is SGHVS and CDR2 is FQNEAQ. Trimming cost V 3 bases and J 0 bases, with 15 bases left between them. This CDR3 is 16 amino acids long. The CDR3 protein is CASSFLPRTDSYEQYF. The CDR3 DNA sequence: TGTGCCAGCAGCTTTCTCCCGCGCACAGACTCCTACGAGCAGTACTTC. The full variable domain, completed using reference TRBV7-8 and TRBJ2-7, is GAGVSQSPRYKVAKRGQDVALRCDPISGHVSLFWYQQALGQGPEFLTYFQNEAQLDKSGLPSDRFFAERPEGSVSTLKIQRTQQEDSAVYLCASSFLPRTDSYEQYFGPGTRLTVT.

The gene calls are TRBV2 and TRBJ1-1; no clear D. CDR1 is SNHLY, CDR2 FYNNEI, per germline. The CDR3 is 13 amino acids. Deletions cut 3 bases from V and 4 bases from J, with 9 bases between. The CDR3 protein is CASSDHGSTEAFF. The CDR3 region has the DNA TGTGCCAGCAGTGACCATGGGAGCACTGAAGCTTTCTTT.

This chain links TRBV30 with TRBJ2-3; D call uncertain. Germline loops: CDR1 GTSNPN, CDR2 SVGIG (reference sequence). The length of the CDR3 is 16 residues. V was clipped by 1 base and J by 2 bases, with 16 bases between them. In nucleotides, the CDR3 is TGTGCCTGGAGTGAACAGTCGAATCCCCTCACAGATACGCAGTATTTT. Its protein product is CAWSEQSNPLTDTQYF. The full variable domain, in which reference TRBV30 and TRBJ2-3 provide the parts outside the CDR3, is SQTIHQWPATLVQPVGSPLSLECTVEGTSNPNLYWYRQAAGRGLQLLFYSVGIGQISSEVPQNLSASRPQDRQFILSSKKLLLSDSGFYLCAWSEQSNPLTDTQYFGPGTRLTVL.

The rearrangement joins TRBV27 to TRBJ2-1; tentatively, D is TRBD2 (7 bases). This CDR3 is 14 amino acids long. Per germline, CDR1 MNHEY and CDR2 SMNVEV (reference sequence). The V and J ends lost 2 bases and 7 bases respectively, with 12 bases between them. The CDR3 DNA follows: TGTGCCAGCAGTTTAGGGGGGAGGGGGAATGAGCAGTTCTTC. Translated, it gives CASSLGGRGNEQFF.

The J gene is TRBJ1-5, the V gene TRBV11-2, with D tentatively TRBD1 (6 bases). V was trimmed by 4 bases and J by 7 bases, leaving 17 bases between them. Germline CDR1 is SGHAT and CDR2 is FQNNGV. CDR3 size: 15 residues. CDR3 in DNA: TGTGCCAGCAGCTCCGGCCGGCAGGGGCCCCAGCCCCAGCATTTT. Protein sequence: CASSSGRQGPQPQHF.

The chain recombines TRBV4-1 with TRBJ2-7; 7 bases match TRBD2. This CDR3 is built from 15 residues. Losses at the gene ends were 1 base for V and 0 bases for J; bases not matched to a gene: 3. Germline lookup yields CDR1 MGHRA and CDR2 YSYEKL. The CDR3 DNA reads as TGCGCCAGCAGCCAAGCTAGCGGCGGCTCCTACGAGCAGTACTTC. Translation: CASSQASGGSYEQYF.

The chain uses TRBV9 and TRBJ1-2, with 9 bases aligning to TRBD1. With V trimmed by 0 bases and J by 8 bases, 2 bases remained unmatched. There are 13 residues in the CDR3. In germline, CDR1 is SGDLS, CDR2 YYNGEE. This CDR3 is CASSVGQGDGYTF. The CDR3 nucleotides read TGTGCCAGCAGCGTAGGACAGGGGGACGGCTACACCTTC.

The V and J genes are TRBV7-9 and TRBJ2-4; possibly TRBD1 for D (5 bases). The germline gives CDR1 SEHNR, CDR2 FQNEAQ (reference sequence). The germline V and J ends were trimmed by 4 bases and 7 bases, with 17 bases remaining between them. The CDR3 loop spans 15 amino acids. Here the CDR3 reads CASSSPSTGVNIQYF. The CDR3 nucleotides are TGTGCCAGCAGCTCTCCCTCCACAGGTGTTAACATTCAGTACTTC.

The chain is built from TRBV7-2 and TRBJ1-5; TRBD1 might be the D (5 bases). The germline V gene has CDR1 SGHTA and CDR2 FQGNSA. The ends were cut back, 6 bases at V and 4 bases at J, with 16 bases in the middle. The CDR3 runs 15 residues. The CDR3, as DNA: TGTGCCAGCAGTCGCGTCCAGGGAGGGAATCAGCCCCAGCATTTT. Its translation is CASSRVQGGNQPQHF.

V usage is TRBV2 and J usage is TRBJ1-1; 9 bases are shared with TRBD1. Germline V CDR1 and CDR2: SNHLY, FYNNEI. The CDR3 length is 13 residues. V lost 6 bases, J lost 1 base, and 0 bases stayed unmatched. The CDR3 region has the DNA TGTGCCAGCAGACAGGGGGCGAACACTGAAGCTTTCTTT. Protein sequence: CASRQGANTEAFF.